This T cell receptor (beta chain) emerged from a study of blood T cells in healthy people across ages. Overall study findings and caveats: Per million T cells, TCR beta diversity dropped roughly linearly as age increased. Observed TCR beta diversity showed a strong correlation with the percentage of naive T cells as measured by flow cytometry. Relative to aged donors, long-lived donors carried more naive CD4+ cells and displayed higher diversity.

Germline lookup yields CDR1 SQVTM and CDR2 ANQGSEA. With 4 bases clipped from V and 4 bases from J, the junction kept 6 bases outside the gene matches. CDR3 length: 13 residues. Primed by a sample-barcoded 5' primer and a J-beta primer mix, a second PCR proceeded for about 6 to 11 cycles. Every cDNA was tagged by a template-switch adaptor with 12 random nucleotides. TCRdb recomputed calls from the 5' RACE reads with MiXCR, one row per CDR3 protein. This table has over 1,500,000 distinct CDR3 sequences, approximately 39% appearing once. As for this clonotype: Its antigen is still unknown.

The sequence derives from a human donor in good health. The source material was blood. The chain employs TRBV29-1 and TRBJ1-2; 7 positions match TRBD1. The CDR3 loop is CSVGLAGGYGYTF. CDR3 coding DNA: TGCAGCGTTGGCCTGGCAGGGGGCTATGGCTACACCTTC.